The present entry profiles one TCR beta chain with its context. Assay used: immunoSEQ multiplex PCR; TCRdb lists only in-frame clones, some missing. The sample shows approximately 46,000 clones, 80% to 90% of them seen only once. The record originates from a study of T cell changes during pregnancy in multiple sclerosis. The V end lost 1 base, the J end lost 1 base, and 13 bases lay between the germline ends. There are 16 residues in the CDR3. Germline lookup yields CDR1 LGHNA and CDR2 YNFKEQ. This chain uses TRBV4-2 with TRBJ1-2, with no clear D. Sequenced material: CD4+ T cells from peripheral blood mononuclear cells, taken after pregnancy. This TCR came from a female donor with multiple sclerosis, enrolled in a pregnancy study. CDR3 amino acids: CASSQGTSGGNYGYTF. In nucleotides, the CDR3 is TGTGCCAGCAGCCAAGGCACCAGTGGCGGTAACTATGGCTACACCTTC.